A selection of T cell receptor beta chains follows, all from one sample in a study of technical replicates of blood from a few donors. Repertoires were generated with immunoSEQ multiplex PCR, while TCRdb's copy carries only in-frame clones and drops some. There are tens of thousands of clones in the sample; 95% to 98% occur only once, and over 0.2% lies in the top ten. Sequencing was carried out using T cells isolated from PBMCs. The origin of the receptors is a human donor in good health. Each CDR3 is given with its conserved first and last residue. A D gene is named only where the DNA matches it firmly. Clone size is given for some rows only: seen once, a few or many times, or a class if the clone is expanded.

J,V,D,size,CDR3,DNA
TRBJ2-3,TRBV5-5,TRBD2,NA,CASSFTSGVSTDTQYF,TGTGCCAGCAGCTTCACTAGCGGAGTTAGCACAGATACGCAGTATTTT
TRBJ1-1,TRBV5-5,TRBD1,NA,CASSLKTGGTEAFF,TGTGCCAGCAGCTTGAAGACAGGGGGTACTGAAGCTTTCTTT
TRBJ1-1,TRBV19,TRBD1,NA,CASWGGQGRAYTEAFF,TGTGCCAGTTGGGGGGGACAGGGAAGGGCGTACACTGAAGCTTTCTTT
TRBJ2-1,TRBV27,TRBD2,NA,CASSPRTSGRAWNEQFF,TGTGCCAGCAGTCCGCGGACTAGCGGGAGGGCCTGGAATGAGCAGTTCTTC
TRBJ1-1,TRBV29-1,NA,few,CSVEVSGGSEAFF,TGCAGCGTTGAAGTATCTGGAGGGAGTGAAGCTTTCTTT
TRBJ2-1,TRBV7-6,TRBD1,NA,CASSLAPGTGNNEQFF,TGTGCCAGCAGCTTAGCGCCCGGGACAGGGAATAATGAGCAGTTCTTC
TRBJ2-1,TRBV2,NA,NA,CASSDPGTPSYNEQFF,TGTGCCAGCAGTGATCCCGGGACACCCTCCTACAATGAGCAGTTCTTC
TRBJ2-7,TRBV6-1,TRBD1,NA,CASYSGTGKAYEQYF,TGTGCCAGCTATTCCGGGACAGGGAAAGCCTACGAGCAGTACTTC
TRBJ2-7,TRBV5-1,TRBD1,NA,CASSLHSSGDSFYEQYF,TGCGCCAGCAGCTTGCATAGTTCTGGGGACAGTTTCTACGAGCAGTACTTC
TRBJ2-3,TRBV14,NA,NA,CASSQAGWNTDTQYF,TGTGCCAGCAGCCAAGCGGGTTGGAACACAGATACGCAGTATTTT
TRBJ2-7,TRBV6-1,TRBD1,once,CASSVGDRGYEQYF,TGTGCCAGCAGCGTAGGGGACAGGGGGTACGAGCAGTACTTC
TRBJ2-7,TRBV27,TRBD1,NA,CASSLSRQGATYEQYF,TGTGCCAGCAGTTTATCCCGACAGGGGGCAACCTACGAGCAGTACTTC
TRBJ1-5,TRBV7-9,NA,once,CASSDGWAGNQPQHF,TGTGCCAGCAGCGATGGCTGGGCAGGCAATCAGCCCCAGCATTTT
TRBJ2-5,TRBV7-9,NA,NA,CASSFSRDQETQYF,TGTGCCAGCAGCTTTAGCAGGGATCAAGAGACCCAGTACTTC
TRBJ2-3,TRBV25-1,NA,once,CASSESAVSTDTQYF,TGTGCCAGCAGTGAATCGGCGGTGAGCACAGATACGCAGTATTTT
TRBJ1-1,TRBV21-1,NA,NA,CASSPPSEGTEAFF,TGTGCCAGCAGCCCACCCAGCGAGGGAACTGAAGCTTTCTTT
TRBJ2-1,TRBV14,NA,NA,CASSQTYNEQFF,TGTGCCAGCAGCCAAACTTACAATGAGCAGTTCTTC
TRBJ2-6,TRBV12-5,TRBD1,NA,CASGLLTGVGSGANVLTF,TGTGCTAGTGGTTTGTTGACAGGGGTAGGGTCTGGGGCCAACGTCCTGACTTTC
TRBJ2-7,TRBV11-2,NA,NA,CASSPLQGNSNEQYF,TGTGCCAGCAGCCCGCTTCAGGGTAATTCGAACGAGCAGTACTTC
TRBJ2-1,TRBV7-7,TRBD1,NA,CASSSNRGPYNEQFF,TGTGCTAGCAGCTCCAACAGGGGGCCATACAATGAGCAGTTCTTC
TRBJ2-7,TRBV27,NA,NA,CASSLSRGSYEQYF,TGTGCCAGCAGTTTATCTAGGGGCTCCTACGAGCAGTACTTC
TRBJ2-7,TRBV19,NA,NA,CASTGNYEQYF,TGTGCCAGTACAGGGAACTACGAGCAGTACTTC
TRBJ2-7,TRBV28,TRBD1,NA,CAIQAPGQGTYEQYF,TGTGCCATCCAAGCACCGGGACAGGGAACCTACGAGCAGTACTTC
TRBJ2-3,TRBV6-4,NA,NA,CASKDFTDTQYF,TGTGCCAGCAAGGACTTCACAGATACGCAGTATTTT